The 10 T cell receptor beta chains in this list originate from one sample, sequenced in a study of shared clonotypes between healthy human individuals. TCRdb's table, derived via immunoSEQ multiplex PCR, lists solely in-frame clones and lacks some. Of millions of clones in the sample, 85% to 95% were seen once. Input material: naive CD4+ T cells from PBMCs. Stated subset: CD45RA+ positively selected. All receptors come from a man in his late teens or twenties in good health. Some clones in this sample may be carry-over from other donors' samples.

J is TRBJ2-4 and V is TRBV11-2, with D possibly TRBD2 on 6 matching bases. This CDR3 region has 15 residues. Trimming took 5 bases from V and 6 from J, leaving 17 bases between them. Germline V gene sequence: CDR1 SGHAT, CDR2 FQNNGV. For the CDR3, the DNA is TGTGCCAGCAGCCCATCCCCCCGGGACTTAAACATTCAGTACTTC. Translation gives CASSPSPRDLNIQYF.

The chain joins TRBV18 to TRBJ2-1; 12 nucleotides agree with TRBD2. The ends lost 4 bases at V and 3 bases at J; junction bases unmatched: 1. CDR3 length: 15 residues. The germline V gene encodes CDR1 KGHSH and CDR2 LQKENI. The CDR3 DNA follows: TGTGCCAGCTCACTGACTAGCGGGAGCTACAATGAGCAGTTCTTC. This encodes CASSLTSGSYNEQFF.

Points on this clone: Other nucleotide sequences in the sample specify the same CDR3. V is TRBV2 and J is TRBJ2-2, with TRBD1 as a possible D gene (6 bases). V gave up 6 bases and J gave up 6 bases, with 11 bases separating them. The CDR3 has 13 residues. Germline V gene lookup returns CDR1 SNHLY and CDR2 FYNNEI. CDR3 amino acids: CASRTTGPGELFF. The CDR3, as DNA: TGTGCCAGCAGGACCACAGGGCCCGGGGAGCTGTTTTTT.

The chain links TRBV6-4 to TRBJ2-7, with 12 bases aligning to TRBD2. Per germline, CDR1 MRHNA and CDR2 SNTAGT. The V segment lost 6 bases and the J segment 3 bases; nucleotides outside the gene matches: 9. This CDR3 comprises 16 residues. The CDR3 reads CASRPATSGRSYEQYF. The DNA for the CDR3 is TGTGCCAGCAGACCTGCCACTAGCGGGAGGAGCTACGAGCAGTACTTC.

The chain has TRBV5-4 and TRBJ1-1; D not certain. Per the germline V gene, CDR1 is SGHNT and CDR2 is YYREEE (reference sequence). The germline V and J ends were trimmed by 3 bases and 1 base, with 13 bases remaining between them. The CDR3 loop spans 15 amino acids. CDR3 sequence reads: CASSSPVEGNTEAFF. In DNA form, the CDR3 reads TGTGCCAGCAGCTCCCCAGTGGAGGGGAACACTGAAGCTTTCTTT.

The chain recombines TRBV5-4 with TRBJ1-1; D is possibly TRBD1 (5 bases). The length of the CDR3 is 16 residues. The germline V and J ends were trimmed by 0 bases and 5 bases, with 17 bases remaining between them. The germline CDR1 and CDR2 sequences are SGHNT and YYREEE (reference sequence). The CDR3 DNA sequence: TGTGCCAGCAGCTTGGGGGCCAGGGTCCGAAAAACTGAAGCTTTCTTT. Its translation: CASSLGARVRKTEAFF.

The V call is TRBV27, the J call TRBJ1-5; D is uncertain. The V end lost 5 bases, the J end lost 6 bases, and 11 bases lay between the germline ends. The CDR3 has 13 residues. The germline CDR1 and CDR2 sequences are MNHEY and SMNVEV (reference sequence). This chain's CDR3 is CASSPESVQPQHF. Written as DNA, the CDR3 is TGTGCCAGCAGTCCCGAATCGGTTCAGCCCCAGCATTTT.

This sequence joins TRBV18 and TRBJ1-2, with D possibly matching TRBD1 (5 bases). The CDR3 is 17 amino acids. The germline V gene encodes CDR1 KGHSH and CDR2 LQKENI. V was pared by 1 base and J by 4 bases, with 19 bases between. This CDR3 is CASSPRPGTHSIYGYTF. CDR3 bases: TGTGCCAGCTCACCACGGCCCGGGACGCACTCTATCTATGGCTACACCTTC.

The count of this clone is one. Different DNA sequences within this sample yield the same CDR3. The chain carries TRBV28 and TRBJ2-3; 8 bases line up with TRBD2. The length of the CDR3 is 14 residues. CDR1 MDHEN and CDR2 SYDVKM come from the germline V gene. V dropped 2 bases and J dropped 5; count of bases not matched to a gene: 3. The CDR3: CASSLAGGRDTQYF. For the CDR3, the DNA is TGTGCCAGCAGTTTAGCGGGGGGACGAGATACGCAGTATTTT.

The rearrangement links TRBV15 to TRBJ1-1; D possibly corresponds to TRBD1 (6 bases). This CDR3 has 15 residues. Germline V CDR1 and CDR2: LNHNV, YYDKDF (reference sequence). Trimming removed 1 base at V and 2 bases at J, with 11 bases between. CDR3 DNA: TGTGCCACCAGCAGAGGGACAGTCTACAACACTGAAGCTTTCTTT. Translating gives CATSRGTVYNTEAFF.